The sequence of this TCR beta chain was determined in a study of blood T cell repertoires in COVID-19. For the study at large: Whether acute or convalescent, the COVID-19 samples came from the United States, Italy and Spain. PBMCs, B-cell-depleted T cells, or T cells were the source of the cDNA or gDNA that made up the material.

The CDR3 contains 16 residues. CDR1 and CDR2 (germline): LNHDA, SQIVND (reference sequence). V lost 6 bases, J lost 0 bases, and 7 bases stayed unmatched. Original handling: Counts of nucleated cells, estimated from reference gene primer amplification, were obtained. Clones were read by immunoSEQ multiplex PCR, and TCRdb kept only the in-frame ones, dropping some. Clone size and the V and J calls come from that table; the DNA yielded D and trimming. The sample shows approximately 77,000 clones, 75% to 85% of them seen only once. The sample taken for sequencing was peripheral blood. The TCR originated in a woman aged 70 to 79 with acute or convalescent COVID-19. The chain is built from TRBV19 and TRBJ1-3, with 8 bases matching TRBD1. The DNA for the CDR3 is TGTGCCAGTAGCCTGGGACAGGCGTTCTCTGGAAACACCATATATTTT. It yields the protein CASSLGQAFSGNTIYF.